Listed below are T cell receptor beta chains from one sample, sequenced in a study of blood T cell repertoires in COVID-19. Assay: immunoSEQ multiplex PCR; the TCRdb copy retains only in-frame clones and omits some. The table records 200,000 to 300,000 clones, approximately 90% of them present only once. The sequenced sample was peripheral blood. Every receptor here comes from a woman between 40 and 55 years old with acute or convalescent COVID-19. CDR3s include the opening cysteine and the closing phenylalanine or tryptophan. A D gene is named only where the DNA matches it firmly. Only part of the rows carry a size: once, few, many, or a class if the clone is expanded.

. TRBJ1-1 TRBD1 TRBV5-1 TGCGCCAGCAGCTGGACAGGGGAAACTGAAGCTTTCTTT CASSWTGETEAFF
once TRBJ2-3 . TRBV3-1/TRBV3-2 TGTGCCAGCAGCCAACAGACAGTGGCAGATACGCAGTATTTT CASSQQTVADTQYF
. TRBJ2-5 . TRBV7-2 TGTGCCAGCAGTATAGGGGCCCCCCGTCGGGAGACCCAGTACTTC CASSIGAPRRETQYF
. TRBJ2-3 TRBD1 TRBV2 TGTGCCAGCACCATGACAGGGGGCACAGATACGCAGTATTTT CASTMTGGTDTQYF
. TRBJ1-4 TRBD1 TRBV7-9 TGTGCCAGCAGCTTGGGGACAGGGGCATCAACTAATGAAAAACTGTTTTTT CASSLGTGASTNEKLFF
. TRBJ2-5 TRBD2 TRBV2 TGTGCCAGCAGTGAAGTGCCTAGCGGGGGGAGGGAGACCCAGTACTTC CASSEVPSGGRETQYF
once TRBJ2-2 . TRBV10-1 TGCGCCAGCAGCGAGCTAGTCGGCACCGGGGAGCTGTTTTTT CASSELVGTGELFF
. TRBJ1-1 . TRBV5-1 TGCGCCAGCAGCTTGGCGGCGGGGATGAACACTGAAGCTTTCTTT CASSLAAGMNTEAFF
. TRBJ2-3 . TRBV19 TGTGCCTCCGGGTGGGGGCTTGGCACAGATACGCAGTATTTT CASGWGLGTDTQYF
few TRBJ1-5 . TRBV10-2 TGCGACCGCTCCGGGGAAGATTATCAGCCCCAGCATTTT CDRSGEDYQPQHF